This TCR beta chain appears in the sequencing data of a study of cytomegalovirus exposure and HLA in healthy donors. 13 Jbeta primers and 60 Vbeta primers were used for the PCR. The protocol was immunoSEQ multiplex PCR, while the TCRdb copy is restricted to in-frame clones and leaves out a portion. The sample has around 140,000 clones; around 79% are singletons. The CDR3 length is 17 residues. The V gene's germline CDR1 is PRHDT and CDR2 FYEKMQ (reference sequence). The V and J ends lost 5 bases and 2 bases, in that order; junction bases with no gene match: 13. The source of this sequence is a male donor in good health and CMV-seronegative. The genes are TRBV13 and TRBJ2-3; TRBD2 aligns across 7 bases. Sequencing was performed on PBMCs. CDR3 bases: TGTGCCAGCAGCCCCTACGGAGCGGGACCATCCACAGATACGCAGTATTTT. It specifies CASSPYGAGPSTDTQYF.